This record covers a single TCR beta chain. Its antigen is currently unknown. Time point described: cycle 4 day 1 (C4D1), after 5 to 7 weeks of nivolumab. In every patient, relapse followed autologous stem cell transplantation, while exposure to brentuximab vedotin differed. TCRdb's copy holds only in-frame clones and misses some; the assay was immunoSEQ multiplex PCR. The sample records some 96,000 clones, under 95% being singletons. This sample was taken from a study of PD-1 blockade in classical Hodgkin lymphoma. On the study more broadly: Treatment was intravenous nivolumab, 3 mg/kg every 2 weeks, until progression.

The germline V gene has CDR1 SEHNR and CDR2 FQNEAQ (reference sequence). This CDR3 comprises 17 residues. V dropped 8 bases and J dropped 4; count of bases not matched to a gene: 16. The study's findings and limits: There remain no defined causes for the repertoire differences, which possibly reflect disease activity or prior therapy. Whoever responded completely had baseline diversity much like that seen in newly diagnosed patients. Exclusion was the outcome for patients who began nivolumab under 1 year after ASCT.

This clonotype originated in a human donor with classical Hodgkin lymphoma. The starting material was peripheral blood mononuclear cells (PBMCs), obtained before the fourth cycle of nivolumab. The rearrangement joins TRBV7-9 to TRBJ2-1, with 8 bases that match TRBD2. As DNA, the CDR3 is TGTGCCAGCGAGAGCCTTCAACGGGAGGGCCCGTACAATGAGCAGTTCTTC. This gives the protein CASESLQREGPYNEQFF. Combining the CDR3 with reference TRBV7-9 and TRBJ2-1 gives the whole variable domain DTGVSQNPRHKITKRGQNVTFRCDPISEHNRLYWYRQTLGQGPEFLTYFQNEAQLEKSRLLSDRFSAERPKGSFSTLEIQRTEQGDSAMYLCASESLQREGPYNEQFFGPGTRLTVL.